This T cell receptor beta chain came from a study of blood T cell repertoires in COVID-19 (dated by TCRdb to about 2020). About the full investigation: Collaborator samples came from the United States, Italy and Spain and covered acute and convalescent phases of COVID-19. Nearly every sample came with metadata listing a de-identified subject ID, COVID-19 status, age in years and sex. The repertoires were made available in a free public database intended to serve as a resource for research on the immune response to SARS-CoV-2. The samples were drawn from two sources: the first 160 participants of the ongoing ImmuneRACE study, and fewer than 1,500 subjects contributed by 6 global collaborators. Subjects who had been exposed to COVID-19, were actively infected with it, or had recovered from it provided the deeply sampled blood TCRbeta repertoires that made up the dataset. The material from the prospective study consisted of cDNA or gDNA derived from T cells, B-cell-depleted T cells, or PBMCs. Where HLA class I and class II types were available, the types were taken from metadata supplied by the sample provider, not from assay-based typing.

TCRbeta CDR3 regions were amplified from genomic DNA by means of the immunoSEQ Assay, a bias-controlled multiplex PCR. The original methods were these. The number of nucleated cells in each sample was estimated by amplification of reference gene primers within the assay. To quantify the absolute abundance of each unique TCRbeta CDR3 rearrangement, sequence reads were collapsed and filtered. For each sample, productive Simpson clonality was calculated as the square root of Simpson's diversity index across productive rearrangements. The immuneACCESS repertoire file appears here via TCRdb, limited to in-frame rearrangements. These files lack a portion of the clones; in checked studies, under half of the deficit traces to unresolved V genes, and the cause of the others is not known. D and trimming were read from the DNA, whereas the V and J calls and clone size are those reported in that table. The sample table lists about 340,000 clones, over 70% of them with a count of one. The ten biggest clones cover about 6% of the sample.

With respect to this clone: Its binding antigen is unknown. No much larger clonotype is one base removed from it; base qualities were not supplied.

Summary of the overall study and its limitations: Clinical and demographic metadata were provided uncurated, with the amount varying by source and participant.

One collaborating source in Seattle enrolled patients while the patients were actively infected and followed the patients over time throughout the course of disease. Each collaborating institution followed its own protocols to collect whole blood in K2EDTA tubes. For TCRbeta analysis, collaborators shipped samples in one of three forms: frozen whole blood, isolated PBMCs, or DNA extracted from either of those sample types. From the cysteine through the phenylalanine, the CDR3 covers 16 amino acids. Only CDR3 DNA remains: 48 bases, in frame from the first base. Germline trimming amounts to 5 bases on V and 6 bases on J, with 7 as the count of junction bases outside the gene matches. Via the germline V gene (reference sequence), CDR1 is MNHEY and CDR2 SMNVEV.

The TCR originated in a woman aged 50 to 60 with COVID-19, enrolled during active disease. The sequence is built from TRBV27 and TRBJ2-4; 13 bases in between match TRBD2. Material: peripheral blood. The DNA reads TGTGCCAGCAGTCCCGGGACTAGCGGGAATGGAAACATTCAGTACTTC. Its amino acids are CASSPGTSGNGNIQYF.